This T cell receptor beta chain was recovered during a study of blood T cells in healthy people across ages. Overall study findings and caveats: Long-lived and aged donors differed, with more naive CD4+ cells and higher diversity in the long-lived.

CDR3 length: 12 amino acids. The junction had 9 bases not matched to a gene; V was cut back by 11 bases and J by 10 bases. Germline lookup yields CDR1 SNHLY and CDR2 FYNNEI. A second PCR, run for about 7 to 11 cycles, used a sample-barcoded 5' primer plus a J-beta primer mix. MiXCR, applied by TCRdb to the 5' RACE reads, yields one record per CDR3 protein. Among 550,000 to 650,000 distinct CDR3 sequences listed, about 26% were seen once. This clonotype came up a few times. Its antigen is not identified. The sample also formed part of further work on T cells of mothers and their children. According to that study: The second PCR's M1S primer added sample barcodes and 2-4 random nucleotides.

The clonotype was recovered from a boy aged 2-9 years in good health. Specimen: blood. The chain recombines TRBV2 with TRBJ1-4, with TRBD1 matching over 8 bases. DNA of the CDR3: TGTGCCGCGGGACAGGCCCCGGGAAAACTGTTTTTT. Encoded protein: CAAGQAPGKLFF.